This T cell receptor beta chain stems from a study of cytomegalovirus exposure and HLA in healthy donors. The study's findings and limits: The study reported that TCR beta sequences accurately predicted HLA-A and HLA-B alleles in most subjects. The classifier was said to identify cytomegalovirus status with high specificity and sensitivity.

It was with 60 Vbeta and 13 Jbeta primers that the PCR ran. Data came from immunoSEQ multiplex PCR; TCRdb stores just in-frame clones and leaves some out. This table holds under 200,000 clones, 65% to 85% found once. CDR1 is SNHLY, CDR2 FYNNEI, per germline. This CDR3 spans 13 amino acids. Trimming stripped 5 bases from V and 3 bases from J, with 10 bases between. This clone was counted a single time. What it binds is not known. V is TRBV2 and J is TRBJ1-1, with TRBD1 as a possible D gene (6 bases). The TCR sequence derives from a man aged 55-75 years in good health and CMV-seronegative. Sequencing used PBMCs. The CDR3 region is CASSQQGYTEAFF. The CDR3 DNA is TGTGCCAGCAGTCAACAGGGTTACACTGAAGCTTTCTTT.